A single sample gave rise to the 20 T cell receptor beta chains below, sequenced in a study of blood T cell repertoires in COVID-19. Some clones are missing from TCRdb's copy, which holds only in-frame ones; the method was immunoSEQ multiplex PCR. Here the sample spans about 140,000 clones, approximately 80% being singletons. Sequencing was performed on peripheral blood. The source of these receptors is a man in his fifties with acute or convalescent COVID-19.

The CDR3 sequence is CASILGLAGWETQYF. The CDR3 DNA sequence: TGTGCCAGCATCCTAGGACTAGCGGGGTGGGAGACCCAGTACTTC. The V gene is TRBV6-5, the J gene TRBJ2-5, with 12 bases that match TRBD2. The CDR3 is made up of 15 amino acids. The V and J ends lost 7 bases and 5 bases, in that order; junction bases with no gene match: 8. Germline V lookup: CDR1 MNHEY, CDR2 SVGAGI.

This rearrangement joins TRBV7-9 to TRBJ2-3; maybe TRBD1 (6 bases). The CDR3 covers 14 residues. Trimming cost V 3 bases and J 3 bases, with 10 bases left between them. Looked up from germline, CDR1 is SEHNR and CDR2 is FQNEAQ (reference sequence). Written as DNA, the CDR3 is TGTGCCAGCAGCTTGGCAGGGGAAACAGATACGCAGTATTTT. It is translated as CASSLAGETDTQYF.

The chain combines TRBV7-9 with TRBJ2-5; D is ambiguous. The CDR3 is made up of 10 amino acids. Germline loops: CDR1 SEHNR, CDR2 FQNEAQ (reference sequence). The ends were cut back, 10 bases at V and 5 bases at J, with 8 bases in the middle. The CDR3 region has the DNA TGTGCCATCTCCGCGGAGACCCAGTACTTC. Its protein product is CAISAETQYF.

V gene TRBV30 combines with J gene TRBJ1-1, with 8 nucleotides matching TRBD1. With V trimmed by 3 bases and J by 4 bases, 10 bases remained unmatched. CDR3 length: 15 amino acids. Germline V lookup: CDR1 GTSNPN, CDR2 SVGIG (reference sequence). The CDR3 nucleotides are TGTGCCTGGAGATCCAGGACAGGGAGTGGCACTGAAGCTTTCTTT. It is translated as CAWRSRTGSGTEAFF.

The chain links TRBV7-2 to TRBJ2-1; 11 bases match TRBD2. Germline-derived CDR1 and CDR2 are SGHTA and FQGNSA. Trimming took 3 bases from V and 0 from J; bases not matched to a gene: 1. This CDR3 comprises 16 residues. This chain's CDR3 is CASSFSGGASYNEQFF. For the CDR3, the DNA is TGTGCCAGCAGCTTTAGCGGGGGGGCCTCCTACAATGAGCAGTTCTTC.

This clone was picked up a small number of times. The J gene is TRBJ1-4, the V gene TRBV4-1; D might be TRBD1 (5 bases). The CDR3 extends over 16 amino acids. V lost 2 bases, J lost 5 bases, and 15 bases lay in between. Looked up from germline, CDR1 is MGHRA and CDR2 is YSYEKL. The CDR3 sequence: CASSQNHPDKNEKLFF. The CDR3 nucleotides read TGCGCCAGCAGCCAAAATCACCCGGACAAAAATGAAAAACTGTTTTTT.

The rearrangement uses TRBV29-1 and TRBJ1-1; D unclear. The CDR3 runs to 12 residues. Germline-derived CDR1 and CDR2 are SQVTM and ANQGSEA. The germline V and J ends were trimmed by 3 bases and 4 bases, with 9 bases remaining between them. For the CDR3, the DNA is TGCAGCGTTGACGGGATAAGCACTGAAGCTTTCTTT. It codes for CSVDGISTEAFF.

The V call is TRBV4-1, the J call TRBJ1-2; D perhaps matches TRBD1 (5 bases). CDR1 and CDR2 from the germline V gene are MGHRA and YSYEKL. CDR3 size: 12 residues. V shed 2 bases and J shed 5 bases, with 6 bases lying between them. The CDR3 DNA sequence: TGCGCCAGCAGCCAAACAGGATATGGCTACACCTTC. This codes for CASSQTGYGYTF.

The CDR3 bases are TGTGCCAGCAGGGACAGGGGTACGGCAGATACGCAGTATTTT. It is translated as CASRDRGTADTQYF. The J gene is TRBJ2-3, the V gene TRBV6-5; 9 nucleotides match TRBD1. The V gene's germline CDR1 is MNHEY and CDR2 SVGAGI. The CDR3 sequence is 14 residues long. The V gene end was trimmed by 6 bases and the J gene end by 4 bases; junction bases not matched to a gene: 5.

Here the CDR3 DNA reads TGTGCCTGGAAGCAGGGGCGCAACTATGGCTACACCTTC. This encodes CAWKQGRNYGYTF. V and J are TRBV30 and TRBJ1-2, with a weak D call TRBD1 (6 bases). Trimming took off 4 bases at V and 2 bases at J, with 11 bases between the two ends. The CDR3 length is 13 residues. Germline CDR1 and CDR2: GTSNPN and SVGIG (reference sequence).

About this clone: The junction and the germline gene differ at one end; a read error may be behind it. This sequence joins TRBV28 and TRBJ2-3; 7 positions agree with TRBD2. This CDR3 has 11 amino acids. Germline-derived CDR1 and CDR2 are MDHEN and SYDVKM. The CDR3 DNA sequence: TGTGCCAGCAGTTTGGGAGGGGTCCCGAATTTT. Its translation is CASSLGGVPNF.

The chain employs TRBV2 and TRBJ1-2, with TRBD1 matching 7 bases. V was clipped by 9 bases and J by 7 bases; unmatched bases: 5. The CDR3 is 11 amino acids. CDR1 and CDR2 (germline): SNHLY, FYNNEI. CDR3 sequence reads: CASSDRFGYTF. CDR3 nucleotide sequence: TGTGCCAGTTCGGACAGGTTTGGCTACACCTTC.

This clone was observed at least ten times. This chain connects TRBV27 to TRBJ2-7; 7 bases are shared with TRBD1. Unmatched junction bases numbered 11, after V lost 6 bases and J lost 6 bases. This CDR3 region has 14 residues. Germline V gives CDR1 MNHEY, CDR2 SMNVEV (reference sequence). The CDR3 protein is CASRSRDRAAEQYF. Here the CDR3 DNA reads TGTGCCAGCAGATCCCGGGACAGAGCGGCCGAGCAGTACTTC.

The chain is built from TRBV7-3 and TRBJ2-7, with TRBD1 matching 7 bases. Germline loops: CDR1 SGHTA, CDR2 FQGTGA. The CDR3 length is 21 residues. V lost 1 base and J lost 5; bases outside the gene matches: 26. The CDR3 DNA reads TGTGCCAGCAGCTTAATAGGCACCCTTGGGGGCTGGGACAGTCTTACCCACGAGCAGTACTTC. This encodes CASSLIGTLGGWDSLTHEQYF.

The rearrangement joins TRBV6-2 or TRBV6-3 to TRBJ1-5; D is possibly TRBD1 (5 bases). Trimming left V 5 bases short and J 0 bases short, with 14 bases between. Germline values: CDR1 MNHEY, CDR2 SVGEGT. There are 16 residues in the CDR3. The DNA for the CDR3 is TGTGCCAGCAGTCCGGACATAATCTATAGCAATCAGCCCCAGCATTTT. Encoded protein: CASSPDIIYSNQPQHF.

The V and J genes are TRBV24-1 and TRBJ2-1; 8 bases are a match to TRBD1. V dropped 3 bases and J dropped 7; count of bases not matched to a gene: 10. This CDR3 contains 16 residues. Germline assignment: CDR1 KGHDR and CDR2 SFDVKD. DNA for the CDR3: TGTGCCACCAGTGATGCTACAGGGGGGTCTTGGAATGAGCAGTTCTTC. Its protein product is CATSDATGGSWNEQFF.

The sample holds one count of this clone. This chain links TRBV9 with TRBJ1-2; 7 bases agree with TRBD1. V lost 3 bases and J lost 10; bases outside the gene matches: 6. This CDR3 region has 12 residues. Germline V gene lookup returns CDR1 SGDLS and CDR2 YYNGEE. The DNA of the CDR3 is TGTGCCAGCAGCGCGGACAGGCGCGACTACACCTTC. Translated: CASSADRRDYTF.

This clone appeared a single time. The J gene is TRBJ2-3, the V gene TRBV7-2; 10 nucleotides match TRBD2. Looked up from germline, CDR1 is SGHTA and CDR2 is FQGNSA. V lost 5 bases and J lost 4; bases outside the gene matches: 6. The CDR3 consists of 15 residues. This chain's CDR3 is CASSPAGGRADTQYF. The CDR3 DNA reads TGTGCCAGCAGCCCAGCGGGGGGGCGGGCAGATACGCAGTATTTT. The entire variable domain, with the rest obtained from reference TRBV7-2 and TRBJ2-3, is as follows: GAGVSQSPSNKVTEKGKDVELRCDPISGHTALYWYRQSLGQGLEFLIYFQGNSAPDKSGLPSDRFSAERTGGSVSTLTIQRTQQEDSAVYLCASSPAGGRADTQYFGPGTRLTVL.

Points on this clone: One junction end disagrees with the germline gene, perhaps due to a read error. For the CDR3, the DNA is TGCGCCAGCGGCTCCGGGACAGGGGATCCCCCCCTCTTTCCCTTC. Its protein is CASGSGTGDPPLFPF. The V gene is TRBV5-1, the J gene TRBJ1-2, with 10 bases identical to TRBD1. The CDR3 is made up of 15 amino acids. Germline-derived CDR1 and CDR2 are SGHRS and YFSETQ.

The chain has TRBV29-1 and TRBJ2-5, with D possibly matching TRBD1 (5 bases). The CDR3 consists of 14 residues. V was shortened by 3 bases and J by 4 bases, with 15 bases between the two germline ends. The germline V gene encodes CDR1 SQVTM and CDR2 ANQGSEA. As DNA, the CDR3 is TGCAGCGTTGATCCCCAGGGTCGATTAGAGACCCAGTACTTC. Its translation: CSVDPQGRLETQYF.